The rows below give T cell receptor beta chains drawn from one sample of a study of Ad26.COV2.S vaccination and SARS-CoV-2 variants. TCRdb keeps only in-frame clones here, not all; method: immunoSEQ multiplex PCR. In the table there are hundreds of thousands of clones, under 90% of which are singletons. Specimen: peripheral blood, collected in a trial of Ad26.COV2.S vaccine versus placebo. The origin of the receptors is a person aged 18-65 years who received the Ad26.COV2.S COVID-19 vaccine or a placebo. Both conserved end residues are trimmed from each CDR3.

>TRBV6-5
ASSSPSGRYNEQF
>TRBV11-2
ASSLNTGELF
>TRBV19
ASSIQWGGSPEAF
>TRBV5-1
ASRVNTGELF
>TRBV9
ASSENSISNTEAF
>TRBV5-1
ASSVAGSQRETQY
>TRBV5-8
ASSSSGGKETQY
>TRBV11-3
ASSPNRANTEAF
>TRBV4-1
ASSPTSGLTYEQY
>TRBV21-1
ASSIGQGPEAF
>TRBV2
ASSAIWTEAF
>TRBV6-6
ASSSRQGTNYGYT
>TRBV27
ASSPRTGENYGYT
>TRBV4-1
ASRSGSYNEQF
>TRBV20-1
SVRINTEAF
>TRBV7-6
ASSLMIAGELF
>TRBV12-5
ASGLVTGRLVETQY
>TRBV4-1
ASSQALAGGYEQY
>TRBV14
ASSHTGGWGYT
>TRBV11-2
ASVSFLGYGYT
>TRBV18
ASSQTSGGLQETQY
>TRBV4-1
ASSPGLDEQY
>TRBV3-1/TRBV3-2
ASSHRGPYGYT
>TRBV4-3
ASSLSGGGVNEQF
>TRBV5-6
ASSFGFETGGYT
>TRBV2
ASSDLRGGDSNEQF
>TRBV6-2/TRBV6-3
ASSYPLGGAAGELF
>TRBV4-3
ASSQERGGLTEAF
>TRBV28
ASSSLDSYEQY
>TRBV27
ASSLSYRVRGTSNYGYT
>TRBV6-2/TRBV6-3
ASSPYGGSGFQPQH
>TRBV27
ASSLSMGTAYQPQH
>TRBV27
ASSWSVSYEQY
>TRBV10-3
AIRGQYNEQF
>TRBV5-1
ASSLRTTSGVAYEQY
>TRBV7-2
ASSPGPAGGQYEQY
>TRBV9
ASSVGLAGYNEQF
>TRBV5-1
ASGESSYNEQF
>TRBV5-1
ASSIASGAKNIQY